A selection of T cell receptor beta chains follows, all from one sample in a study of cytomegalovirus exposure and HLA in healthy donors. Some clones are missing from TCRdb's copy, which holds only in-frame ones; the method was immunoSEQ multiplex PCR. The sample shows more than 85,000 clones, around 68% of them seen only once. What was sequenced was PBMCs. These TCRs come from a human donor in good health. Both conserved end residues are part of each CDR3. Fields, in order: D gene, J gene, V gene, clone size, CDR3 protein, CDR3 DNA. D genes are given only for firm matches. Expanded clones are given a class, and other clones once, few, many or no size at all.

d_call: TRBD1
j_call: TRBJ1-1
v_call: TRBV7-2
clone_size: NA
cdr3_aa: CASSTQRQGVGAFF
cdr3_nt: TGTGCCAGCAGCACACAACGACAGGGGGTTGGTGCTTTCTTT

d_call: TRBD1
j_call: TRBJ1-1
v_call: TRBV30
clone_size: once
cdr3_aa: CAWSQGGNTEAFF
cdr3_nt: TGTGCCTGGAGCCAGGGGGGGAACACTGAAGCTTTCTTT

d_call: NA
j_call: TRBJ1-5
v_call: TRBV27
clone_size: NA
cdr3_aa: CASSLVSGINQPQHF
cdr3_nt: TGTGCCAGCAGTTTAGTCTCGGGAATCAATCAGCCCCAGCATTTT

d_call: TRBD1
j_call: TRBJ2-1
v_call: TRBV29-1
clone_size: once
cdr3_aa: CSVEGQGATMNEQFF
cdr3_nt: TGCAGCGTTGAAGGCCAGGGGGCTACTATGAATGAGCAGTTCTTC

d_call: NA
j_call: TRBJ1-1
v_call: TRBV14
clone_size: few
cdr3_aa: CASSPVNTEAFF
cdr3_nt: TGTGCCAGCAGCCCTGTGAACACTGAAGCTTTCTTT

d_call: TRBD2
j_call: TRBJ2-1
v_call: TRBV5-1
clone_size: few
cdr3_aa: CASSLVAGVSYNEQFF
cdr3_nt: TGCGCCAGCAGCTTGGTGGCGGGGGTCTCCTACAATGAGCAGTTCTTC

d_call: TRBD2
j_call: TRBJ2-5
v_call: TRBV4-1
clone_size: NA
cdr3_aa: CASSPKAPGLAEETQYF
cdr3_nt: TGCGCCAGCAGCCCTAAAGCGCCGGGACTAGCGGAAGAGACCCAGTACTTC

d_call: NA
j_call: TRBJ2-7
v_call: TRBV14
clone_size: NA
cdr3_aa: CASSQEVGGTAYEQYF
cdr3_nt: TGTGCCAGCAGCCAAGAAGTAGGAGGAACGGCTTACGAGCAGTACTTC

d_call: TRBD1
j_call: TRBJ1-2
v_call: TRBV9
clone_size: few
cdr3_aa: CASSVSGWTGKGYTF
cdr3_nt: TGTGCCAGCAGCGTATCCGGGTGGACAGGGAAGGGCTACACCTTC

d_call: TRBD1
j_call: TRBJ1-5
v_call: TRBV2
clone_size: NA
cdr3_aa: CASQDRVGNQPQHF
cdr3_nt: TGTGCCAGCCAGGACAGGGTCGGCAATCAGCCCCAGCATTTT

d_call: TRBD1
j_call: TRBJ1-1
v_call: TRBV11-2
clone_size: few
cdr3_aa: CASSLKTGVNTEAFF
cdr3_nt: TGTGCCAGCAGCTTAAAAACAGGGGTGAACACTGAAGCTTTCTTT

d_call: TRBD1
j_call: TRBJ2-7
v_call: TRBV7-8
clone_size: NA
cdr3_aa: CASSLLQGAWEQYF
cdr3_nt: TGTGCCAGCAGCTTACTACAGGGGGCGTGGGAGCAGTACTTC

d_call: NA
j_call: TRBJ2-5
v_call: TRBV19
clone_size: NA
cdr3_aa: CASSIALAPETQYF
cdr3_nt: TGTGCCAGTAGTATAGCGCTAGCTCCAGAGACCCAGTACTTC

d_call: TRBD1
j_call: TRBJ2-5
v_call: TRBV11-3
clone_size: once
cdr3_aa: CASSTKTGVGETQYF
cdr3_nt: TGTGCCAGCAGCACTAAAACAGGGGTAGGAGAGACCCAGTACTTC

d_call: NA
j_call: TRBJ2-1
v_call: TRBV6-5
clone_size: NA
cdr3_aa: CASRKQGTSYNEQFF
cdr3_nt: TGTGCCAGCAGAAAACAGGGAACCTCCTACAATGAGCAGTTCTTC

d_call: TRBD1
j_call: TRBJ2-1
v_call: TRBV27
clone_size: NA
cdr3_aa: CASSLGDRVVEQFF
cdr3_nt: TGTGCCAGCAGTTTGGGGGACAGGGTCGTTGAGCAGTTCTTC

d_call: TRBD2
j_call: TRBJ2-1
v_call: TRBV27
clone_size: NA
cdr3_aa: CASSLLALAGVLNNEQFF
cdr3_nt: TGTGCCAGCAGTTTACTTGCCCTAGCGGGAGTCCTGAACAATGAGCAGTTCTTC

d_call: NA
j_call: TRBJ1-6
v_call: TRBV2
clone_size: NA
cdr3_aa: CASSVQLNSPLHF
cdr3_nt: TGTGCCAGCAGTGTACAGTTAAATTCACCCCTCCACTTT

d_call: NA
j_call: TRBJ1-2
v_call: TRBV7-2
clone_size: NA
cdr3_aa: CASSLAFYGVKFYGYTF
cdr3_nt: TGTGCCAGCAGCTTAGCTTTTTACGGGGTCAAGTTCTATGGCTACACCTTC

d_call: NA
j_call: TRBJ2-7
v_call: TRBV28
clone_size: few
cdr3_aa: CASSSTPTGSREQYF
cdr3_nt: TGTGCCAGCAGTTCAACGCCTACAGGGTCCCGCGAGCAGTACTTC

d_call: TRBD2
j_call: TRBJ2-3
v_call: TRBV6-1
clone_size: NA
cdr3_aa: CASSPTSGTDTQYF
cdr3_nt: TGTGCCAGCAGTCCGACTAGCGGGACAGATACGCAGTATTTT

d_call: TRBD2
j_call: TRBJ2-1
v_call: TRBV28
clone_size: NA
cdr3_aa: CASNYLAGAYNEQFF
cdr3_nt: TGTGCCAGTAACTATCTAGCGGGAGCCTACAATGAGCAGTTCTTC

d_call: TRBD2
j_call: TRBJ2-1
v_call: TRBV9
clone_size: NA
cdr3_aa: CASSVTTSSTINEQFF
cdr3_nt: TGTGCCAGCAGCGTTACGACTAGCTCTACCATCAATGAGCAGTTCTTC

d_call: NA
j_call: TRBJ2-4
v_call: TRBV18
clone_size: NA
cdr3_aa: CASSDPVAKNIQYF
cdr3_nt: TGTGCCAGCTCAGATCCGGTAGCCAAAAACATTCAGTACTTC

d_call: TRBD2
j_call: TRBJ2-1
v_call: TRBV2
clone_size: NA
cdr3_aa: CASSGEGRGEQFF
cdr3_nt: TGTGCCAGCAGTGGGGAGGGCCGGGGTGAGCAGTTCTTC

d_call: TRBD2
j_call: TRBJ2-7
v_call: TRBV27
clone_size: few
cdr3_aa: CASSSPGGGPHEQYF
cdr3_nt: TGTGCCAGCAGTTCTCCCGGGGGAGGGCCCCACGAGCAGTACTTC

d_call: NA
j_call: TRBJ2-2
v_call: TRBV6-1
clone_size: NA
cdr3_aa: CASQMSPWEAGELFF
cdr3_nt: TGTGCCAGTCAAATGAGTCCCTGGGAGGCCGGGGAGCTGTTTTTT

d_call: NA
j_call: TRBJ2-2
v_call: TRBV7-6
clone_size: NA
cdr3_aa: CASSESVPLGTGELFF
cdr3_nt: TGTGCCAGCAGCGAAAGCGTCCCCTTGGGCACCGGGGAGCTGTTTTTT

d_call: NA
j_call: TRBJ2-1
v_call: TRBV6-1
clone_size: once
cdr3_aa: CASSERTAYNEQFF
cdr3_nt: TGTGCCAGCAGTGAAAGGACAGCCTACAATGAGCAGTTCTTC

d_call: TRBD2
j_call: TRBJ2-1
v_call: TRBV7-9
clone_size: few
cdr3_aa: CSSSLATSGLYYEQFF
cdr3_nt: TGTTCCAGCAGCTTAGCGACTAGCGGCCTCTACTATGAGCAGTTCTTC

d_call: TRBD1
j_call: TRBJ1-5
v_call: TRBV19
clone_size: NA
cdr3_aa: CASSAHRDRAPGQPQHF
cdr3_nt: TGTGCCAGTAGTGCTCACCGGGACAGGGCCCCGGGGCAGCCCCAGCATTTT

d_call: TRBD1
j_call: TRBJ2-1
v_call: TRBV6-5
clone_size: few
cdr3_aa: CASSSGGQSSYNEQFF
cdr3_nt: TGTGCCAGCAGTTCAGGGGGCCAGAGCTCCTACAATGAGCAGTTCTTC

d_call: NA
j_call: TRBJ2-7
v_call: TRBV12-5
clone_size: NA
cdr3_aa: CASGLVEDYEQYF
cdr3_nt: TGTGCTAGTGGTTTGGTGGAGGATTACGAGCAGTACTTC

d_call: TRBD1
j_call: TRBJ2-7
v_call: TRBV4-1
clone_size: once
cdr3_aa: CASSQQGRGQGRYEQYF
cdr3_nt: TGCGCCAGCAGCCAGCAGGGCCGGGGACAGGGCCGGTACGAGCAGTACTTC

d_call: NA
j_call: TRBJ2-2
v_call: TRBV7-2
clone_size: NA
cdr3_aa: CASSLGLNTGELFF
cdr3_nt: TGTGCCAGCAGCTTAGGACTGAACACCGGGGAGCTGTTTTTT

d_call: TRBD1
j_call: TRBJ2-5
v_call: TRBV11-2
clone_size: NA
cdr3_aa: CASSSWDSQETQYF
cdr3_nt: TGTGCCAGCAGCTCTTGGGACAGCCAAGAGACCCAGTACTTC

d_call: NA
j_call: TRBJ1-5
v_call: TRBV7-9
clone_size: NA
cdr3_aa: CASSRRQLSNQPQHF
cdr3_nt: TGTGCCAGCAGCCGACGACAGCTTAGCAATCAGCCCCAGCATTTT

d_call: TRBD1
j_call: TRBJ2-7
v_call: TRBV6-1
clone_size: NA
cdr3_aa: CASSEGTGGSPYEQYF
cdr3_nt: TGTGCCAGCAGTGAAGGAACAGGGGGCTCTCCCTACGAGCAGTACTTC

d_call: NA
j_call: TRBJ2-3
v_call: TRBV19
clone_size: NA
cdr3_aa: CASSKGGSADTQYF
cdr3_nt: TGTGCCAGTAGTAAGGGCGGGTCGGCGGATACGCAGTATTTT

d_call: TRBD2
j_call: TRBJ2-1
v_call: TRBV5-1
clone_size: NA
cdr3_aa: CASSWDYQKYNEQFF
cdr3_nt: TGCGCCAGCAGTTGGGACTACCAGAAATACAATGAGCAGTTCTTC

d_call: TRBD2
j_call: TRBJ2-5
v_call: TRBV2
clone_size: NA
cdr3_aa: CASRPLAGGLQETQYF
cdr3_nt: TGTGCCAGCAGGCCTCTAGCGGGAGGGCTCCAAGAGACCCAGTACTTC

d_call: TRBD1
j_call: TRBJ2-5
v_call: TRBV5-1
clone_size: NA
cdr3_aa: CASSLAPGTGRLETQYF
cdr3_nt: TGCGCCAGCAGCTTGGCCCCCGGGACAGGGAGGTTGGAGACCCAGTACTTC

d_call: TRBD1
j_call: TRBJ2-7
v_call: TRBV28
clone_size: NA
cdr3_aa: CASSLSGGSSYEQYF
cdr3_nt: TGTGCCAGCAGTTTATCAGGGGGAAGCTCCTACGAGCAGTACTTC